Below are 25 T cell receptor beta chains sequenced from a single sample in a study of cytomegalovirus exposure and HLA in healthy donors. The PCR used 60 Vbeta and 13 Jbeta primers. Clones were read by immunoSEQ multiplex PCR, and TCRdb kept only the in-frame ones, dropping some. The specimen's table records tens of thousands of clones. Sequenced input: PBMCs. The receptors shown here come from a man aged 25-45 years in good health and CMV-seropositive.

The chain employs TRBV19 and TRBJ1-2; D not resolved. Trimming took 6 bases from V and 8 from J, leaving 16 bases between them. The CDR3 has 13 residues. The germline CDR1 and CDR2 sequences are LNHDA and SQIVND (reference sequence). Written as DNA, the CDR3 is TGTGCCAGTAGAAATCGCCCGGGAATCGGCTACACCTTC. Protein product: CASRNRPGIGYTF.

The chain has TRBV19 and TRBJ2-1; 13 bases match TRBD2. With 6 bases clipped from V and 8 bases from J, the junction kept 10 bases outside the gene matches. The CDR3 has 16 amino acids. Germline V gene sequence: CDR1 LNHDA, CDR2 SQIVND (reference sequence). CDR3 DNA: TGTGCCAGTAGCCTAATAACTAGCGGGGGGGCACATGAGCAGTTCTTC. This encodes CASSLITSGGAHEQFF.

The rearrangement joins TRBV5-1 to TRBJ1-1, with 8 bases lining up with TRBD1. The CDR3 loop spans 13 amino acids. With 4 bases clipped from V and 3 bases from J, the junction kept 2 bases outside the gene matches. CDR1 and CDR2 from the germline V gene are SGHRS and YFSETQ. The CDR3 protein is CASSVGQDTEAFF. The CDR3 bases are TGCGCCAGCAGCGTGGGACAGGACACTGAAGCTTTCTTT.

The rearrangement uses TRBV30 and TRBJ2-3; 11 bases fit TRBD2. Trimming removed 2 bases from V and 5 bases from J; junction bases left unmatched: 6. The germline V gene encodes CDR1 GTSNPN and CDR2 SVGIG (reference sequence). The CDR3 is 15 amino acids. The CDR3 region is CAWSIAGGPGDTQYF. For the CDR3, the DNA is TGTGCCTGGAGTATAGCGGGAGGGCCTGGAGATACGCAGTATTTT.

The rearrangement uses TRBV6-6 and TRBJ2-7, with 7 bases aligning to TRBD1. Germline values: CDR1 MNHNY, CDR2 SVGAGI (reference sequence). V dropped 4 bases and J dropped 0; count of bases not matched to a gene: 9. The CDR3 totals 16 residues. The CDR3 is CASSSGTAKPSYEQYF. CDR3 coding DNA: TGTGCCAGCAGTTCCGGGACAGCAAAACCCTCCTACGAGCAGTACTTC.

The chain employs TRBV4-1 and TRBJ2-2; 13 bases agree with TRBD2. The CDR3 has 15 amino acids. With 4 bases clipped from V and 8 bases from J, the junction kept 4 bases outside the gene matches. Germline V CDR1 and CDR2: MGHRA, YSYEKL. The CDR3 here is CASSLPGLAGGELFF. CDR3 nucleotides: TGCGCCAGCAGCCTTCCGGGACTAGCGGGGGGGGAGCTGTTTTTT.

The chain is built from TRBV30 and TRBJ1-2; the match to TRBD1 covers 8 bases. V was pared by 3 bases and J by 6 bases, with 6 bases of the junction left unmatched. Per the germline V gene, CDR1 is GTSNPN and CDR2 is SVGIG (reference sequence). This CDR3 has 13 residues. The CDR3 sequence is CAWSMTGENGYTF. The CDR3 nucleotides are TGTGCCTGGAGCATGACAGGGGAAAATGGCTACACCTTC.

On this clone: One end of the junction fails to match germline, which may point to a read error. This chain links TRBV30 with TRBJ2-5; possible D gene TRBD2, 5 bases. The CDR3 is 16 residues long. Germline CDR1 reads GTSNPN; CDR2 reads SVGIG (reference sequence). DNA of the CDR3: TGTGCCTGGACCTTAAGCCAGACTTCCATGGGAGAGAACCAGTACTTC. Encoded protein: CAWTLSQTSMGENQYF.

V gene TRBV6-5 combines with J gene TRBJ2-5; D not certain. The CDR3 spans 10 residues. The V gene lost 8 bases and the J gene lost 4 bases, with 5 bases spanning the gap. Germline CDR1 MNHEY, CDR2 SVGAGI. The CDR3 DNA reads TGTGCCAGCGGCCGAGAGACCCAGTACTTC. It codes for CASGRETQYF.

The chain combines TRBV27 with TRBJ2-1; D is perhaps TRBD1 (6 bases). The germline V gene has CDR1 MNHEY and CDR2 SMNVEV (reference sequence). The CDR3 consists of 16 residues. Trimming stripped 6 bases from V and 9 bases from J, with 24 bases between. The CDR3 loop is CASRPRHGTRAGEQFF. The CDR3 DNA sequence: TGTGCCAGCAGACCAAGGCACGGGACACGGGCGGGTGAGCAGTTCTTC.

The chain carries TRBV7-8 and TRBJ2-1, with TRBD1 matching 9 bases. Germline loops: CDR1 SGHVS, CDR2 FQNEAQ. CDR3 size: 15 residues. Losses at the gene ends were 7 bases for V and 7 bases for J; bases not matched to a gene: 11. The DNA for the CDR3 is TGTGCCAGCACCAGATCAGGGACAGGGCGAAATGAGCAGTTCTTC. This encodes CASTRSGTGRNEQFF.

The chain links TRBV7-6 to TRBJ2-6, with D hard to call. CDR1 SGHVS and CDR2 FNYEAQ come from the germline V gene. V was trimmed by 5 bases and J by 4 bases, leaving 18 bases between them. CDR3 length: 17 amino acids. The CDR3 sequence is CASSAGAHGSGANVLTF. DNA of the CDR3: TGTGCCAGCAGCGCAGGCGCGCACGGCTCGGGGGCCAACGTCCTGACTTTC.

The rearrangement links TRBV28 to TRBJ2-2; D call uncertain. The V end was cut by 3 bases, the J end by 0 bases, with 14 bases between. Looked up from germline, CDR1 is MDHEN and CDR2 is SYDVKM. This CDR3 is built from 17 residues. CDR3 sequence: CASSLITALTNTGELFF. CDR3 DNA: TGTGCCAGCAGTTTGATTACAGCCTTAACGAACACCGGGGAGCTGTTTTTT.

The chain carries TRBV29-1 and TRBJ2-7; 13 nucleotides match TRBD2. V lost 4 bases, J lost 3 bases, and 3 bases stayed unmatched. CDR3 length equals 14 residues. The germline CDR1 and CDR2 sequences are SQVTM and ANQGSEA. The CDR3 nucleotides are TGCAGCGTTGCGACTAGCGGGAGGCACTACGAGCAGTACTTC. Its protein is CSVATSGRHYEQYF.

The gene calls are TRBV6-1 and TRBJ2-5; TRBD2 matches 7 bases. Germline V gene sequence: CDR1 MNHNS, CDR2 SASEGT. The CDR3 is 15 residues long. V dropped 1 base and J dropped 2; count of bases not matched to a gene: 4. CDR3 sequence: CASSEGLAVQETQYF. CDR3 bases: TGTGCCAGCAGTGAAGGCCTAGCGGTTCAAGAGACCCAGTACTTC.

This chain connects TRBV7-9 to TRBJ2-3, with D unclear. Germline assignment: CDR1 SEHNR and CDR2 FQNEAQ (reference sequence). This CDR3 has 14 amino acids. V dropped 5 bases and J dropped 0 bases, with 9 bases sitting between them. The CDR3 nucleotides are TGTGCCAGCAGCCCGGGTGGGAGCACAGATACGCAGTATTTT. This sequence encodes CASSPGGSTDTQYF. Full variable domain (missing parts from reference TRBV7-9 and TRBJ2-3): DTGVSQNPRHKITKRGQNVTFRCDPISEHNRLYWYRQTLGQGPEFLTYFQNEAQLEKSRLLSDRFSAERPKGSFSTLEIQRTEQGDSAMYLCASSPGGSTDTQYFGPGTRLTVL.

The rearrangement uses TRBV25-1 and TRBJ2-7; TRBD1 agrees at 7 bases. The CDR3 runs 16 residues. The V gene end was trimmed by 0 bases and the J gene end by 6 bases; junction bases not matched to a gene: 11. CDR1 MGHDK and CDR2 SYGVNS come from the germline V gene. CDR3 DNA sequence: TGTGCCAGCAGTGAATATGGGGGACAGACGAGGGGCGAGCAGTACTTC. Its translation: CASSEYGGQTRGEQYF.

This chain links TRBV10-3 with TRBJ1-5; D not resolved. Per germline, CDR1 ENHRY and CDR2 SYGVKD. This CDR3 is built from 15 residues. Deletions cut 6 bases from V and 3 bases from J, with 15 bases between. The CDR3 spells CAISPGVAHNQPQHF. CDR3 nucleotide sequence: TGTGCCATCAGCCCCGGGGTGGCCCACAATCAGCCCCAGCATTTT.

The V and J genes are TRBV4-1 and TRBJ2-3, with TRBD2 matching over 8 bases. Germline V gives CDR1 MGHRA, CDR2 YSYEKL. This CDR3 is built from 19 residues. The J segment lost 2 bases and the V segment lost 0 bases, leaving 13 bases of the junction unmatched. The DNA for the CDR3 is TGCGCCAGCAGCCAAGATGGGGTAATGGCGGGGGGCACCACAGATACGCAGTATTTT. Translated: CASSQDGVMAGGTTDTQYF.

This chain uses TRBV25-1 with TRBJ2-7; no reliable D call. Germline V CDR1 and CDR2: MGHDK, SYGVNS. CDR3 length: 11 amino acids. V was cut by 1 base and J by 4 bases, with 2 bases left in between. CDR3 bases: TGTGCCAGCAGTGAATCGTACGAGCAGTACTTC. Its translation: CASSESYEQYF.

The chain links TRBV5-5 to TRBJ1-2; 9 positions agree with TRBD1. Germline assignment: CDR1 SGHKS and CDR2 YYEKEE (reference sequence). The junction had 6 bases not matched to a gene; V was cut back by 4 bases and J by 8 bases. The CDR3 totals 13 residues. For the CDR3, the DNA is TGTGCCAGCAGCGGGACAGGGATCTACGGCTACACCTTC. As protein: CASSGTGIYGYTF.

J is TRBJ2-7 and V is TRBV28; D gene unclear. The CDR3 sequence is 12 residues long. Between the trimmed V and J ends, which lost 9 bases and 2 bases, there was a span of 11 bases. Germline values: CDR1 MDHEN, CDR2 SYDVKM. The CDR3, as DNA: TGTGCCAGTGGAGACGGCCCCTACGAGCAGTACTTC. It translates to CASGDGPYEQYF. The full variable domain, its missing parts supplied by reference TRBV28 and TRBJ2-7, is DVKVTQSSRYLVKRTGEKVFLECVQDMDHENMFWYRQDPGLGLRLIYFSYDVKMKEKGDIPEGYSVSREKKERFSLILESASTNQTSMYLCASGDGPYEQYFGPGTRLTVT.

The V gene is TRBV6-1, the J gene TRBJ1-6; D unresolved. Per the germline V gene, CDR1 is MNHNS and CDR2 is SASEGT. This CDR3 has 14 amino acids. V lost 1 base and J 7 bases, leaving 8 bases between the germline ends. The CDR3 bases are TGTGCCAGCAGTGAAGTCAACAAGAATTCACCCCTCCACTTT. Its translation: CASSEVNKNSPLHF.

The chain links TRBV21-1 to TRBJ2-7; the table's D call of TRBD2 was not tested on the DNA. TRBV21-1 is given as a pseudogene. This CDR3 is 17 amino acids long. The CDR3 coding sequence is TGTGCCAGCAGCTCACCTAAAGTGGGGGGGCAAAAGGACGAGCAGTACTTC. Its protein is CASSSPKVGGQKDEQYF.

This chain connects TRBV9 to TRBJ2-3; 11 bases line up with TRBD2. The V segment lost 1 base and the J segment 3 bases; nucleotides outside the gene matches: 1. CDR1 and CDR2 (germline): SGDLS, YYNGEE. The CDR3 consists of 15 residues. The CDR3 spells CASSVRLAGTDTQYF. In DNA form, the CDR3 reads TGTGCCAGCAGCGTACGACTAGCGGGGACAGATACGCAGTATTTT.